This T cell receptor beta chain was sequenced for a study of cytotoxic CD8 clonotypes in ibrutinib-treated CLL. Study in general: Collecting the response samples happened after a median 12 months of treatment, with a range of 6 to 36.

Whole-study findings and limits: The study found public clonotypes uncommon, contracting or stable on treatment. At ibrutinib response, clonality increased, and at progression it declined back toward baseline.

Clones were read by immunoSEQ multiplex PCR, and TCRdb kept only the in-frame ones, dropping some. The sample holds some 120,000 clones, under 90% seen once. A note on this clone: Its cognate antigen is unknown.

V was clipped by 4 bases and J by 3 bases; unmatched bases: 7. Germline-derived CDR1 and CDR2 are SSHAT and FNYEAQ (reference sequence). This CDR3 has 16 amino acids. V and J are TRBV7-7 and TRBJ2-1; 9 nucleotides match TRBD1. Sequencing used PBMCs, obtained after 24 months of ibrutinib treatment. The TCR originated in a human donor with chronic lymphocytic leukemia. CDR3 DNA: TGTGCCAGCAGCTCCGGACAGGGGAGACTCTACAATGAGCAGTTCTTC. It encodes CASSSGQGRLYNEQFF.